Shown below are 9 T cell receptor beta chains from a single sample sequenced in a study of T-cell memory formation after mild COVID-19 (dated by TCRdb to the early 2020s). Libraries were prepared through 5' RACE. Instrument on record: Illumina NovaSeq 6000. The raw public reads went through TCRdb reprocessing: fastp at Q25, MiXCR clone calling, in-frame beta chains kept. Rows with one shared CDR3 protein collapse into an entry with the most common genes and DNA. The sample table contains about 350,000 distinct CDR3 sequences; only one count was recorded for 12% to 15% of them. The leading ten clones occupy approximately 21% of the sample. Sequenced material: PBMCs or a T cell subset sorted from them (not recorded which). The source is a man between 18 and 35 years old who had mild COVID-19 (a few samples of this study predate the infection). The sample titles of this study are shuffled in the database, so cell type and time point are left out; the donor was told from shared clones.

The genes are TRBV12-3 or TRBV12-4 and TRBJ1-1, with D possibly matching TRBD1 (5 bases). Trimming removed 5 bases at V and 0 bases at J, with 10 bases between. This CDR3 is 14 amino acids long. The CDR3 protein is CASSPTVMNTEAFF. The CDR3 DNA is TGTGCCAGCAGTCCGACAGTCATGAACACTGAAGCTTTCTTT.

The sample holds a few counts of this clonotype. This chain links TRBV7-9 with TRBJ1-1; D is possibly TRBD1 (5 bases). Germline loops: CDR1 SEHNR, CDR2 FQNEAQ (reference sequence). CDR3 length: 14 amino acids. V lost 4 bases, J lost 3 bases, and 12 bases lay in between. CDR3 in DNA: TGTGCCAGCAGCTCGGGGGAGTCTGACACTGAAGCTTTCTTT. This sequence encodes CASSSGESDTEAFF.

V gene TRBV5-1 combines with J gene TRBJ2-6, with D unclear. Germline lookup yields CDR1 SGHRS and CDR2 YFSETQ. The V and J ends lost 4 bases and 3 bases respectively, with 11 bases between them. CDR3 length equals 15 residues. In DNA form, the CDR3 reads TGCGCCAGCAGCCCGCGGCCAGATGGGGCCAACGTCCTGACTTTC. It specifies CASSPRPDGANVLTF.

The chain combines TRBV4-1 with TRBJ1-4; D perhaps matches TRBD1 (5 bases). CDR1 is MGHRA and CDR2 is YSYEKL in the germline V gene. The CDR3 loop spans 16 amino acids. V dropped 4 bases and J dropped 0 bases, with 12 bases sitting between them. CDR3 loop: CASSRMGTPTNEKLFF. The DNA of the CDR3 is TGCGCCAGCAGCCGGATGGGGACCCCAACTAATGAAAAACTGTTTTTT.

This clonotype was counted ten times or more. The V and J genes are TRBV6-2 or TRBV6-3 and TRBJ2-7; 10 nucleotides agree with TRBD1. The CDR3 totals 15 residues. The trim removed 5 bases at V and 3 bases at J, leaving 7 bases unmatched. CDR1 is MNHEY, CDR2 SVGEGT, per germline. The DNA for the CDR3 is TGTGCCAGCAGTCCAATTGGACAGGGGGTCTACGAGCAGTACTTC. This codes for CASSPIGQGVYEQYF.

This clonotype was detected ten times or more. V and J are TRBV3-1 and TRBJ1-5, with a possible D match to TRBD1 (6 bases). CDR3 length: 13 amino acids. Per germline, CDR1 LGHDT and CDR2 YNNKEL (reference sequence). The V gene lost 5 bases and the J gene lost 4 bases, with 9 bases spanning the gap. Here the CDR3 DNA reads TGTGCCAGCAGCGGGGGGGCAAATCAGCCCCAGCATTTT. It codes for CASSGGANQPQHF.

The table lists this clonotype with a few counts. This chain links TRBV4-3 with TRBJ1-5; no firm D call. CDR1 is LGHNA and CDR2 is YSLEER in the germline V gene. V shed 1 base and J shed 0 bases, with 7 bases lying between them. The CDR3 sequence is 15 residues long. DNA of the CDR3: TGCGCCAGCAGCCAAGGCCAGAATAGCAATCAGCCCCAGCATTTT. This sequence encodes CASSQGQNSNQPQHF.

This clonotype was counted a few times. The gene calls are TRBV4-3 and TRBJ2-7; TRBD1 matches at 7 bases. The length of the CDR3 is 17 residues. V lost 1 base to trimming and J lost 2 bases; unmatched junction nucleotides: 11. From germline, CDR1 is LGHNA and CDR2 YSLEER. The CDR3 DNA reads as TGCGCCAGCAGCCAAGCCCCCGGGACAGAATTCCCCTACGAGCAGTACTTC. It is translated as CASSQAPGTEFPYEQYF.

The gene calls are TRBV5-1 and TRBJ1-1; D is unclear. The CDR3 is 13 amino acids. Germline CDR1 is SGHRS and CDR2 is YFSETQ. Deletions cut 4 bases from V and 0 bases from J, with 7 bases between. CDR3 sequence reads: CASSADLNTEAFF. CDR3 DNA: TGCGCCAGCAGCGCCGACCTGAACACTGAAGCTTTCTTT.